Each of the 24 T cell receptor beta chains below was sequenced from the same sample in a study of blood T cells in healthy people across ages (dated by TCRdb to the mid-2010s). Libraries were constructed by 5' RACE. The instrument was an Illumina HiSeq 2500. A second PCR of about 7 to 12 cycles was run with a J-beta primer mix and a sample-barcoded 5' primer. TCRdb trimmed the raw reads at Q25, called clones with MiXCR and kept productive beta chains. Entries that share a CDR3 protein sequence are merged under the most common genes and DNA. The sample has 710,000 or so distinct CDR3 sequences on record, about 30% of them singletons. About 16% of the sample comes from the top ten. The sequencing sample was made of blood. The receptor set was obtained from a woman of 80 years or more in good health. Donor details come from another sample of the same person, matched by shared clones.

The rearrangement links TRBV30 to TRBJ1-2; the D gene is possibly TRBD1 (5 bases). Germline lookup yields CDR1 GTSNPN and CDR2 SVGIG (reference sequence). The V end was cut by 5 bases, the J end by 2 bases, with 9 bases between. This CDR3 contains 12 residues. The CDR3 bases are TGTGCCTGGGCGGGGGGGAACTATGGCTACACCTTC. Encoded protein: CAWAGGNYGYTF.

This clonotype was found many times. CDR3 protein: CASSLLGDSSYNEQFF. The CDR3 region has the DNA TGTGCCAGCAGCCTCCTGGGCGACAGCTCCTACAATGAGCAGTTCTTC. The chain recombines TRBV7-2 with TRBJ2-1; TRBD1 might be the D (5 bases). V dropped 5 bases and J dropped 0 bases, with 14 bases sitting between them. The CDR3 spans 16 residues. Germline-derived CDR1 and CDR2 are SGHTA and FQGNSA.

In this sample, this clonotype turned up a few times. A much larger clone differs from this one at a single base, so this may be a read error. This sequence joins TRBV25-1 and TRBJ2-1; D is ambiguous. Trimming left V 1 base short and J 13 bases short, with 8 bases between. The CDR3 is 11 residues long. Germline assignment: CDR1 MGHDK and CDR2 SYGVNS. The CDR3 DNA follows: TGTGCCAGCAGTGAATCAGAGACCCAGTTCTTC. Protein: CASSESETQFF.

V usage is TRBV12-3 or TRBV12-4 and J usage is TRBJ2-6; no definite D call. Trimming cost V 4 bases and J 0 bases, with 16 bases left between them. This CDR3 is built from 18 residues. CDR3 coding DNA: TGTGCCAGCAGTTCCCAGGTTGGGTTTTCCTCTGGGGCCAACGTCCTGACTTTC. It specifies CASSSQVGFSSGANVLTF.

This clonotype was picked up a small number of times. A much larger clone lies one base from this, so it may be a read error. The chain joins TRBV5-1 to TRBJ2-5; 7 nucleotides agree with TRBD1. The germline CDR1 and CDR2 sequences are SGHRS and YFSETQ. This CDR3 has 14 residues. The V gene end was trimmed by 4 bases and the J gene end by 1 base; junction bases not matched to a gene: 4. CDR3 amino acids: CASSEWDSQETQYF. CDR3 bases: TGCGCCAGCAGCGAGTGGGACAGCCAAGAGACCCAGTACTTC.

The rearrangement uses TRBV7-2 and TRBJ1-2; TRBD1 aligns across 7 bases. With V trimmed by 1 base and J by 8 bases, 10 bases remained unmatched. The CDR3 is 15 residues long. Germline V lookup: CDR1 SGHTA, CDR2 FQGNSA. The CDR3 loop reads CASSLGFQGDNGYTF. The CDR3 bases are TGTGCCAGCAGCTTAGGCTTCCAGGGGGATAACGGCTACACCTTC.

In this sample, this clonotype turned up many times. The V gene is TRBV2, the J gene TRBJ2-1; 10 bases map to TRBD1. From germline, CDR1 is SNHLY and CDR2 FYNNEI. Trimming removed 6 bases from V and 5 bases from J; junction bases left unmatched: 1. The CDR3 spans 13 residues. In nucleotides, the CDR3 is TGTGCCAGCAGCGGGACAGGGGACAATGAGCAGTTCTTC. Translating gives CASSGTGDNEQFF.

This clonotype was recorded at least ten times. The J gene is TRBJ2-7, the V gene TRBV27, with TRBD2 matching 11 bases. V was clipped by 7 bases and J by 3 bases; unmatched bases: 5. Germline CDR1 is MNHEY and CDR2 is SMNVEV (reference sequence). This CDR3 spans 14 amino acids. CDR3 DNA: TGTGCCAGCAAAATAGCGGGAGGGCTCTACGAGCAGTACTTC. It is translated as CASKIAGGLYEQYF.

Notes on this clonotype: Possible read error: a much larger clone is one base away. V and J are TRBV5-6 and TRBJ2-7, with D possibly matching TRBD1 (5 bases). CDR1 is SGHDT, CDR2 YYEEEE, per germline. CDR3 size: 15 residues. CDR3 amino acids: CASSLGDFGSYERYF. The CDR3 DNA is TGTGCCAGCAGCTTAGGGGATTTCGGCTCCTACGAGCGGTACTTC. Looking up the rest from reference TRBV5-6 and TRBJ2-7 gives the full variable domain: DAGVTQSPTHLIKTRGQQVTLRCSPKSGHDTVSWYQQALGQGPQFIFQYYEEEERQRGNFPDRFSGHQFPNYSSELNVNALLLGDSALYLCASSLGDFGSYERYFGPGTRLTVT.

As for this clonotype: This sequence may be a read error, since a much larger clone differs from it by one base. The chain carries TRBV7-6 and TRBJ2-3, with 10 bases lining up with TRBD2. Germline assignment: CDR1 SGHVS and CDR2 FNYEAQ. The CDR3 runs 20 residues. V gave up 3 bases and J gave up 8 bases; unmatched junction bases: 23. The CDR3 bases are TGTGCCAGCAGCTTGGTCGGGCCCATAGCGGGGGGAATGTTCCGGGGTACGCAGTATTTT. Translation: CASSLVGPIAGGMFRGTQYF. The variable domain in full, with the rest retrieved from reference TRBV7-6 and TRBJ2-3, is GAGVSQSPRYKVTKRGQDVALRCDPISGHVSLYWYRQALGQGPEFLTYFNYEAQQDKSGLPNDRFSAERPEGSISTLTIQRTEQRDSAMYRCASSLVGPIAGGMFRGTQYFGPGTRLTVL.

This clonotype has only a few counts. The gene calls are TRBV20-1 and TRBJ1-3; D may be TRBD1 (6 bases). Germline CDR1 DFQATT, CDR2 SNEGSKA (reference sequence). V was trimmed by 6 bases and J by 2 bases, leaving 17 bases between them. This CDR3 region has 15 residues. The CDR3 reads CSAGGQGAAGNTIYF. The CDR3 DNA sequence: TGCAGTGCCGGGGGGCAGGGCGCCGCTGGAAACACCATATATTTT.

This clonotype has a handful of counts. This clone may be a read error of a much larger clone one base away. V is TRBV3-1 and J is TRBJ2-7; D not resolved. Trimming took off 1 base at V and 2 bases at J, with 9 bases between the two ends. This CDR3 is 14 amino acids long. Germline assignment: CDR1 LGHDT and CDR2 YNNKEL (reference sequence). The DNA for the CDR3 is TGTGCCAGCAGCCAAGGACCGGTTCCCTACGAGCAGTACTTC. This gives the protein CASSQGPVPYEQYF.

This clonotype was detected a few times. The J gene is TRBJ2-2, the V gene TRBV6-2 or TRBV6-3; perhaps TRBD1 as D (5 bases). CDR1 is MNHEY and CDR2 is SVGEGT in the germline V gene. V lost 3 bases and J 6 bases, leaving 11 bases between the germline ends. CDR3 size: 14 residues. The CDR3 DNA follows: TGTGCCAGCAGTTATCGCAGGGTTCCCGGGGAGCTGTTTTTT. Its translation is CASSYRRVPGELFF.

The gene calls are TRBV28 and TRBJ2-7, with unresolved D. Germline lookup yields CDR1 MDHEN and CDR2 SYDVKM. The V end lost 3 bases, the J end lost 3 bases, and 9 bases lay between the germline ends. This CDR3 has 13 amino acids. Written as DNA, the CDR3 is TGTGCCAGCAGTTTCGGATCTGTCTACGAGCAGTACTTC. Translation: CASSFGSVYEQYF.

This clonotype has just a few counts. This clone may be a read error of a much larger clone one base away. This sequence joins TRBV7-2 and TRBJ2-5; either TRBD1 or TRBD2 may supply D (5 bases each). The germline V gene encodes CDR1 SGHTA and CDR2 FQGNSA. The CDR3 has 15 residues. V lost 5 bases and J lost 11, with 24 bases in between. The CDR3 nucleotides are TGTGCCAGCAGCCCCCAAACGGGGCCCTGGAATGAGCAGTACTTC. Its translation is CASSPQTGPWNEQYF.

The chain uses TRBV30 and TRBJ1-6; TRBD1 agrees at 7 bases. The CDR3 has 15 amino acids. Germline CDR1 is GTSNPN and CDR2 is SVGIG (reference sequence). V was clipped by 2 bases and J by 7 bases; unmatched bases: 8. CDR3 DNA sequence: TGTGCCTGGAGTTCTCAGGACAGGAGCAATTCACCCCTCCACTTT. This codes for CAWSSQDRSNSPLHF.

There are many counts of this clonotype. The chain carries TRBV12-3 or TRBV12-4 and TRBJ2-5, with TRBD2 as a possible D gene (6 bases). The CDR3 covers 13 residues. V was clipped by 8 bases and J by 7 bases, with 17 bases between them. The CDR3 region is CASATAWGVTQYF. CDR3 in DNA: TGTGCCAGCGCTACGGCTTGGGGGGTGACCCAGTACTTC.

This clonotype was picked up a small number of times. A much larger clone is a single base away; this may be a read error. The V gene is TRBV29-1, the J gene TRBJ2-5, with 12 nucleotides matching TRBD2. In germline, CDR1 is SQVTM, CDR2 ANQGSEA. This CDR3 region has 13 residues. V shed 7 bases and J 11 bases; nucleotides not matched to a gene: 11. CDR3 nucleotide sequence: TGCAGCGACCTAGCGGGGGGGCACAATGAGCAGTACTTC. This gives the protein CSDLAGGHNEQYF.

This clonotype was observed at least ten times. The rearrangement uses TRBV10-3 and TRBJ2-5; TRBD2 aligns across 9 bases. With V trimmed by 7 bases and J by 5 bases, 8 bases remained unmatched. The CDR3 consists of 14 residues. From germline, CDR1 is ENHRY and CDR2 SYGVKD. CDR3 DNA: TGTGCCATCAATGGCGGGGGGGCCTTGGAGACCCAGTACTTC. This codes for CAINGGGALETQYF.

This clonotype was observed once. This chain joins TRBV2 and TRBJ2-2, with 7 bases aligning to TRBD1. The CDR3 loop spans 15 amino acids. V lost 6 bases and J lost 1; bases outside the gene matches: 5. Germline CDR1 and CDR2: SNHLY and FYNNEI. DNA of the CDR3: TGTGCCAGCAGGATAGACAGGGTGAACACCGGGGAGCTGTTTTTT. Translation gives CASRIDRVNTGELFF.

A single count supports this clonotype. The CDR3 DNA sequence: TGTGCCAGCAGTTGGCAGGGGGTAATCCGTGGCTACACCTTC. Its translation is CASSWQGVIRGYTF. The gene calls are TRBV28 and TRBJ1-2; 7 nucleotides align to TRBD1. This CDR3 has 14 amino acids. The germline V gene encodes CDR1 MDHEN and CDR2 SYDVKM. With V trimmed by 4 bases and J by 7 bases, 9 bases remained unmatched.

The V and J genes are TRBV21-1 and TRBJ2-1; the table names TRBD2, a call not compared with the DNA. TRBV21-1 is marked as a pseudogene. This CDR3 spans 17 amino acids. CDR3 amino acids: CASSKVPPLGVSNEQFF. In nucleotides, the CDR3 is TGTGCCAGCAGCAAAGTCCCTCCGTTGGGAGTGAGCAATGAGCAGTTCTTC.

V gene TRBV12-3 or TRBV12-4 combines with J gene TRBJ2-3; 7 bases agree with TRBD1. The CDR3 extends over 15 amino acids. With V trimmed by 5 bases and J by 11 bases, 16 bases remained unmatched. The CDR3 region has the DNA TGTGCCAGCAGTCCCGACAGGGTGCAGGGAGATGTGCAGTATTTT. Translated: CASSPDRVQGDVQYF.

About this clonotype itself: A much larger clone differs by one base, so this may be a read error. The rearrangement joins TRBV29-1 to TRBJ1-2; D might be TRBD1 (5 bases). Between the trimmed V and J ends, which lost 1 base and 4 bases, there was a span of 28 bases. Germline CDR1 and CDR2: SQVTM and ANQGSEA. The CDR3 has 19 amino acids. The CDR3 coding sequence is TGCAGCGTTGAAGCCCGTTCGAGGACGGCTAAATCTGGGGCCTATGGCTACACCTTC. Its translation: CSVEARSRTAKSGAYGYTF.